This T cell receptor (beta chain) was found in a study of regulatory T cells in long-lasting Graves disease. Arm-PCR of CDR3 regions and iRepertoire HTBI primers were used to build TCR beta libraries. Each CDR3 protein is one row after TCRdb ran MiXCR on the multiplex PCR reads. This table holds 600,000 to 650,000 distinct CDR3 sequences, roughly 16% found once. The CDR3 loop spans 18 amino acids. Germline lookup yields CDR1 MDHEN and CDR2 SYDVKM. V was clipped by 5 bases and J by 7 bases; unmatched bases: 18. The time point here: newly diagnosed GD, antithyroid drugs for less than 3 months. Generation of the TCR library employed RNA extracted from PBMCs. Patients hailed from an endocrinology department in Xi'an, China. Note on this clonotype: This likely traces to a read error, being one base from a far larger clone.

The same specimen was also included in a second study, on T cells in Graves' hyperthyroidism and ophthalmopathy. As that report states: Calling Graves' hyperthyroidism stable meant ophthalmopathy did not progress within 18 months. TCR CDR3 regions were first amplified by RT-PCR with HTBI primers.

Sequencing used peripheral blood mononuclear cells (PBMCs), obtained at new diagnosis, from a patient treated with antithyroid drugs. This sequence was found in a woman in her twenties or thirties with Graves disease. J is TRBJ2-7 and V is TRBV28; 12 positions match TRBD2. The CDR3 spells CASSPSLTSGRLGKEQYF. The CDR3 DNA reads as TGTGCCAGCAGTCCGTCCCTTACTAGCGGGAGGCTCGGTAAGGAGCAGTACTTC.